A selection of T cell receptor beta chains follows, all from one sample in a study of response to subunit inactivated influenza vaccine. TCRdb redid the calling of the RT-PCR reads with MiXCR, one entry per CDR3 protein. Of hundreds of thousands of distinct CDR3 sequences listed, about 12% were seen once; the top ten hold about 8%. Sample: non-naive T cells sorted from PBMCs, taken around two weeks before vaccination. All receptors derive from a man aged 50 to 60 who received an inactivated influenza vaccine. Each CDR3 is given with its conserved first and last residue. D genes are given only for firm matches. Not every row has a clone size; where given, it reads once, few, many or a size class.

d_gene	v_gene	j_gene	abundance	CDR3nt	CDR3aa
NA	TRBV29-1	TRBJ1-1	NA	TGCAGCGTTGACTACACTGAAGCTTTCTTT	CSVDYTEAFF
NA	TRBV20-1	TRBJ1-1	NA	TGCAGTGCGCCCAGGGGAGACACTGAAGCTTTCTTT	CSAPRGDTEAFF
TRBD1	TRBV10-3	TRBJ2-5	medium-sized	TGTGCCATCAGTCGGGCAGGGGGCGGAGAGACCCAGTACTTC	CAISRAGGGETQYF
NA	TRBV27	TRBJ2-3	NA	TGTGCCAGCGGACGAAGCACAGATACGCAGTATTTT	CASGRSTDTQYF
NA	TRBV6-2/TRBV6-3	TRBJ1-2	few	TGTGCCAGCAGAGACCCCGGGCCACACTCTGGCTACACCTTC	CASRDPGPHSGYTF
TRBD1	TRBV4-1	TRBJ2-1	many	TGCGCCAGCAGCCAAGATGGGCTTGGGACAGGCAGGAATGAGCAGTTCTTC	CASSQDGLGTGRNEQFF
NA	TRBV20-1	TRBJ1-6	many	TGCAGTGCTAGAGTGTTTGCGGGACCGAGTAATTCACCCCTCCACTTT	CSARVFAGPSNSPLHF
TRBD2	TRBV29-1	TRBJ2-7	NA	TGCAGCGTTGATCCCGGGACTAGCGGCTCCTACGAGCAGTACTTC	CSVDPGTSGSYEQYF
TRBD2	TRBV6-2/TRBV6-3	TRBJ2-7	many	TGTGCCAGCCTATCCTCCCCCGGACTAGCGGGAGGATACTACGAGCAGTACTTC	CASLSSPGLAGGYYEQYF
NA	TRBV4-1	TRBJ1-1	few	TGCGCCAGCAGCCAAGGGCCGGGACGGAACACTGAAGCTTTCTTT	CASSQGPGRNTEAFF